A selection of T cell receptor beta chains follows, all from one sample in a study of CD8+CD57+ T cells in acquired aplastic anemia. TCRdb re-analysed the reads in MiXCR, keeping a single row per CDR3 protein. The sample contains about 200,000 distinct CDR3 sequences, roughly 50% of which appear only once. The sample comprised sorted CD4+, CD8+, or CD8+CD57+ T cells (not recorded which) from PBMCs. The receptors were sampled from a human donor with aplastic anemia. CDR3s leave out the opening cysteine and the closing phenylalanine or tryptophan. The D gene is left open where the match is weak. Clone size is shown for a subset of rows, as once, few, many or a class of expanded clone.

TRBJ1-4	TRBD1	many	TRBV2	ASSGTGGEMNEKLF
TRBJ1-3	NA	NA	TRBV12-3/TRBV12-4	ASSFGSASGNTIY
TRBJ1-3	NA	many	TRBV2	ASSEAFFPTLHSGNTIY
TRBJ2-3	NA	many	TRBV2	ATTGGSTDTQY
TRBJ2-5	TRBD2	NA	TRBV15	ATALGAGVETQY
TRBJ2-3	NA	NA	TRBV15	ATSSGDWGHRGITDTQY
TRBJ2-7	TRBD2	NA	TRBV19	ASSQGVTSGAYEQY
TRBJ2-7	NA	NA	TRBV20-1	SATTEGVSYEQY
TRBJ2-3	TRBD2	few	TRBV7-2	ASSFGGLAGDTQY
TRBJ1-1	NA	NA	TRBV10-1	ASSLKGKAF
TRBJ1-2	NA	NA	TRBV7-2	ASSSLGAGSGNT
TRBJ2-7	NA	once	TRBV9	ASSASANYYEQY
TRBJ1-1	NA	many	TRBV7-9	ASSYPGLTNTEAF
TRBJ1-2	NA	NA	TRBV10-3	TISSEANYGYT
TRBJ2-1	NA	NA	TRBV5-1	ASSLDTYSEQF
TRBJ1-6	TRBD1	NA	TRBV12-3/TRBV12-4	ASRLSGTADSPIH
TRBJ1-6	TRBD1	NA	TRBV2	ASRGQGDYNSPLH
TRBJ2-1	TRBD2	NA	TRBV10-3	AIPAWTSGGAGNEQF
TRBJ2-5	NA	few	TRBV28	ASSLSGVRQETQY
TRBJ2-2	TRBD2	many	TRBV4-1	ASRGLAGTAGELF
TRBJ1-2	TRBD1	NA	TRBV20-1	SARLVGQENYGYT
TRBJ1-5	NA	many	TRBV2	ASSRLTGLNQPQH
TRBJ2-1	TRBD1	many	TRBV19	ASSITLGDRDRGLPYNEQF
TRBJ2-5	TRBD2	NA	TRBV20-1	SARSIAGPPQETQY
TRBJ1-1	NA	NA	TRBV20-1	SARDDLGGYTEAF
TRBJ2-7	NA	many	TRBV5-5	ASSLSRDYEQY
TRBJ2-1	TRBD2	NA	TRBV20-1	SARLAGEDEQF
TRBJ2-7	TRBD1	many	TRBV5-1	ASSPRTGGSYEQY
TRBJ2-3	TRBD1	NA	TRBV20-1	SATLGTGGGTQY
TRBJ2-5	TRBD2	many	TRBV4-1	ASSRSRAGGKETQY
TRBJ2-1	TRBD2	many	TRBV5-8	ASSLLAGEYNEQF
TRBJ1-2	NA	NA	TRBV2	ASRGSLLGYT
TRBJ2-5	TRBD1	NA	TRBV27	ASSLDRGTVSQY
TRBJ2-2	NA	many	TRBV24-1	ATSDFGRDGGELF
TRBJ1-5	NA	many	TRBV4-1	ASSQERGVGPQH
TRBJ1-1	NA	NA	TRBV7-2	ASSPWTAMNTEAF
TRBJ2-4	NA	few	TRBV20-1	SARDIGTVLAKNIQY
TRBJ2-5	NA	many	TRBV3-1	ASSHVGETQY
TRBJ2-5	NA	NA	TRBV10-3	AINNSQETQY
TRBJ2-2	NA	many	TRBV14	ASSLDSFDTGELF
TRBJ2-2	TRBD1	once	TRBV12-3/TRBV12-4	ASSWDRGAGELF
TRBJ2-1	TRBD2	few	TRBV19	ASNPGGENTEQF
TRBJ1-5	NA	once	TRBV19	ASNVDSNGPQH
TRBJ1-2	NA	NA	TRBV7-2	ASSFLTGGYT
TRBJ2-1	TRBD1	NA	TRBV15	ATSRDRTGEQF
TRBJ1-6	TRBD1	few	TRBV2	ASSADRPNSPLH
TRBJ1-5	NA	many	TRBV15	ATSAGWEQPQH
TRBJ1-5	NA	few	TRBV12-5	ASGSSFNQPQH
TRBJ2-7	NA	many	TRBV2	ASSWRGSYEQY
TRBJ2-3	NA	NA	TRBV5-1	ASSLLRDTQY
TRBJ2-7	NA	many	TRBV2	ASKARAEDEQY
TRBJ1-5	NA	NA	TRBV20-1	SARDRPESGAVYNEH
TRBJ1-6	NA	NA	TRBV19	ASTPGRVGNSPLH
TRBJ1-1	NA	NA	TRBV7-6	ASSLAAF
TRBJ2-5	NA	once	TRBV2	ATRVRQDQETQY
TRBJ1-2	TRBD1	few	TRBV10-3	AISATGDGYT
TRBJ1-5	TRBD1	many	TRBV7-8	ASSPRTGTGNQPQH
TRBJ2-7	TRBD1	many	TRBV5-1	ASSFGDRDFYEQY
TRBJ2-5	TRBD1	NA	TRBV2	VSRTGQGTQY
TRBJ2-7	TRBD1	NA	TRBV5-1	ATTGQRVYEQY